Listed here are 17 T cell receptor beta chains from one sample, sequenced in a study of vaccination and CD4 T cells after COVID-19. As for treatment: roughly 10-day PBMC culture with coronavirus spike peptide pools or control peptides (ViraFEST assay). Sequencing of cultured CD4+ T cell DNA used the Oncomine TCR Beta short-read assay. Via MiXCR, TCRdb re-called the PCR reads, giving one row per CDR3 protein. This sample has about 25,000 distinct CDR3 sequences, with 58% found just once. Which antigens these TCRs recognize remains unknown. The sequenced sample was CD4+ T cells from blood, cultured in vitro. Source of these receptors: a human donor who had recovered from COVID-19.

The V and J genes are TRBV7-2 and TRBJ1-4, with a tentative D call TRBD1 (5 bases). Germline V gene sequence: CDR1 SGHTA, CDR2 FQGNSA. Trimming cost V 1 base and J 3 bases, with 9 bases left between them. The CDR3 loop spans 15 amino acids. The CDR3 DNA is TGTGCCAGCAGCTTAGTCTGGGACCCTAATGAAAAACTGTTTTTT. This sequence encodes CASSLVWDPNEKLFF.

The rearrangement joins TRBV6-1 to TRBJ1-1; D is unclear. The germline V gene encodes CDR1 MNHNS and CDR2 SASEGT. The CDR3 totals 11 residues. The V end was cut by 8 bases, the J end by 1 base, with 5 bases between. CDR3 DNA sequence: TGTGCCAGCCGAAGGAACACTGAAGCTTTCTTT. Amino acids: CASRRNTEAFF.

The chain uses TRBV28 and TRBJ1-5, with D maybe TRBD1 (5 bases). The germline CDR1 and CDR2 sequences are MDHEN and SYDVKM. This CDR3 region has 14 residues. Trimming took 3 bases from V and 6 from J, leaving 12 bases between them. The CDR3 nucleotides read TGTGCCAGCAGTTTGTCGGGGGGTGGTCAGCCCCAGCATTTT. Protein: CASSLSGGGQPQHF. Filled out from reference TRBV28 and TRBJ1-5, the complete variable domain reads DVKVTQSSRYLVKRTGEKVFLECVQDMDHENMFWYRQDPGLGLRLIYFSYDVKMKEKGDIPEGYSVSREKKERFSLILESASTNQTSMYLCASSLSGGGQPQHFGDGTRLSIL.

This clonotype was counted a single time. CDR3 coding DNA: TGCGCCAGCAGCCAATACAGGGCTGTCACTGAAGCTTTCTTT. It codes for CASSQYRAVTEAFF. The V gene is TRBV4-3, the J gene TRBJ1-1, with D tentatively TRBD1 (6 bases). The CDR3 sequence is 14 residues long. Germline CDR1 LGHNA, CDR2 YSLEER. Between the trimmed V and J ends, which lost 2 bases and 4 bases, there was a span of 11 bases.

The V call is TRBV5-1, the J call TRBJ1-2; tentative D call: TRBD1 (5 bases). Germline loops: CDR1 SGHRS, CDR2 YFSETQ. V shed 2 bases and J shed 8 bases, with 10 bases lying between them. The CDR3 contains 12 residues. Written as DNA, the CDR3 is TGCGCCAGCAGCTTTATAGAGGGGGGCTACACCTTC. It encodes CASSFIEGGYTF.

This sequence joins TRBV7-6 and TRBJ1-5; D unclear. Germline V CDR1 and CDR2: SGHVS, FNYEAQ. Trimming took off 1 base at V and 9 bases at J, with 13 bases between the two ends. This CDR3 is built from 14 residues. The DNA of the CDR3 is TGTGCCAGCAGCTTAGTCGAGGGATCGTCGCCCCAGCATTTT. Translating it yields CASSLVEGSSPQHF.

The chain links TRBV20-1 to TRBJ1-5; TRBD1 might be the D (5 bases). This CDR3 is built from 16 residues. V was clipped by 6 bases and J by 1 base, with 19 bases between them. Germline loops: CDR1 DFQATT, CDR2 SNEGSKA (reference sequence). This CDR3 is CSAPTLGTSSNQPQHF. The CDR3 nucleotides are TGCAGTGCCCCCACCCTCGGGACGTCCAGCAATCAGCCCCAGCATTTT.

This rearrangement joins TRBV11-3 to TRBJ2-7; D is ambiguous. Germline V lookup: CDR1 SGHNT, CDR2 YENEEA. This CDR3 spans 11 amino acids. V lost 5 bases, J lost 4 bases, and 6 bases lay in between. Here the CDR3 DNA reads TGTGCCAGCAGCCACGGATACGAGCAGTACTTC. Protein: CASSHGYEQYF.

This clonotype has a single count. This CDR3 reads CSARATSGRSYEQYF. In nucleotides, the CDR3 is TGCAGTGCTAGAGCGACTAGCGGGAGGTCCTACGAGCAGTACTTC. The chain uses TRBV20-1 and TRBJ2-7; 13 nucleotides align to TRBD2. J lost 1 base, V lost 1 base, and 1 base had no gene match. Germline assignment: CDR1 DFQATT and CDR2 SNEGSKA (reference sequence). The CDR3 contains 15 residues.

This sequence joins TRBV19 and TRBJ1-1; D is undetermined. The germline V and J ends were trimmed by 4 bases and 1 base, with 10 bases remaining between them. The length of the CDR3 is 14 residues. Germline CDR1 reads LNHDA; CDR2 reads SQIVND (reference sequence). The CDR3 DNA reads TGTGCCAGTAGTACAACACGGGCGAACACTGAAGCTTTCTTT. Its translation: CASSTTRANTEAFF. The complete variable domain, with remaining parts taken from reference TRBV19 and TRBJ1-1, reads DGGITQSPKYLFRKEGQNVTLSCEQNLNHDAMYWYRQDPGQGLRLIYYSQIVNDFQKGDIAEGYSVSREKKESFPLTVTSAQKNPTAFYLCASSTTRANTEAFFGQGTRLTVV.

The V gene is TRBV7-9, the J gene TRBJ2-6, with D uncertain. The CDR3 runs 14 residues. CDR1 SEHNR and CDR2 FQNEAQ come from the germline V gene (reference sequence). The ends were cut back, 0 bases at V and 4 bases at J, with 4 bases in the middle. In DNA form, the CDR3 reads TGTGCCAGCAGCTTAGCGGGGGGGGCCAACGTCCTGACTTTC. Encoded protein: CASSLAGGANVLTF.

This clonotype was counted only a few times. This chain joins TRBV21-1 and TRBJ2-3; the table gives TRBD1 as D, unverified against the DNA. TRBV21-1 is a pseudogene locus. The CDR3 covers 15 residues. The CDR3 loop reads CASSNLRGDTDTQYF. DNA for the CDR3: TGTGCCAGCAGCAATTTGCGGGGGGATACAGATACGCAGTATTTT.

The CDR3 bases are TGTGCCAGCAGTCAACGGGTGAACCAGCCCCAGCATTTT. Its translation: CASSQRVNQPQHF. This rearrangement joins TRBV7-2 to TRBJ1-5; D not certain. The CDR3 is 13 amino acids. Germline V gene sequence: CDR1 SGHTA, CDR2 FQGNSA. V lost 6 bases and J 7 bases, leaving 13 bases between the germline ends.

The chain recombines TRBV19 with TRBJ1-1, with D uncertain. The CDR3 is 13 residues long. Trimming left V 7 bases short and J 9 bases short, with 18 bases between. Germline V gene data show CDR1 as LNHDA and CDR2 as SQIVND (reference sequence). In DNA, the CDR3 is TGTGCCAGTACCCCAGGCTCCTTCATTCAAGCTTTCTTT. Protein sequence: CASTPGSFIQAFF.

There are a few counts of this clonotype. The chain employs TRBV20-1 and TRBJ1-6, with 7 bases fitting TRBD1. The germline CDR1 and CDR2 sequences are DFQATT and SNEGSKA (reference sequence). The ends lost 6 bases at V and 6 bases at J; junction bases unmatched: 5. The CDR3 spans 13 residues. CDR3 DNA: TGCAGTGCCCTGGACAGGAGTAATTCACCCCTCCACTTT. Amino acid sequence: CSALDRSNSPLHF.

This clonotype was counted a few times. V usage is TRBV20-1 and J usage is TRBJ1-2; a weak D match, TRBD1 (5 bases). V gave up 1 base and J gave up 7 bases, with 19 bases separating them. Germline CDR1 reads DFQATT; CDR2 reads SNEGSKA (reference sequence). CDR3 length: 15 amino acids. The chain's CDR3 is CSARVAGGGGVGYTF. CDR3 DNA sequence: TGCAGTGCTAGAGTCGCCGGGGGGGGTGGGGTTGGCTACACCTTC.

This chain connects TRBV28 to TRBJ1-1, with 10 bases matching TRBD1. J gave up 1 base and V 6 bases, and 5 bases lay outside the gene matches. Germline loops: CDR1 MDHEN, CDR2 SYDVKM. The CDR3 length is 15 residues. DNA of the CDR3: TGTGCCAGCAGGACAGGGGGCGAGGGGAACACTGAAGCTTTCTTT. Amino acid sequence: CASRTGGEGNTEAFF. The variable domain in full, with the rest retrieved from reference TRBV28 and TRBJ1-1, is DVKVTQSSRYLVKRTGEKVFLECVQDMDHENMFWYRQDPGLGLRLIYFSYDVKMKEKGDIPEGYSVSREKKERFSLILESASTNQTSMYLCASRTGGEGNTEAFFGQGTRLTVV.